The clone carrying this T cell receptor (beta chain) was counted many times. Per the study methods: Amplification of reference gene primers was used by the study to estimate nucleated cell counts. The repertoire was sequenced with immunoSEQ multiplex PCR; TCRdb's copy has only in-frame clones and lacks some. D and trimming come from the DNA, and the V and J calls and clone size come from that table. The sample includes about 200,000 clones, around 82% of them seen just once. The data stem from a study of blood T cell repertoires in COVID-19. Study-wide context: PBMCs, B-cell-depleted T cells, or T cells were the source of the cDNA or gDNA that made up the material.

Participant age was roughly 18 to 90 years, and participants resided in approximately 24 US areas. Self-reported history from a screening survey and questionnaire set each donor's cohort. The length of the CDR3 is 15 residues. V dropped 3 bases and J dropped 2; count of bases not matched to a gene: 4. The germline gives CDR1 GTSNPN, CDR2 SVGIG (reference sequence). The receptor was derived from a woman in her fifties or sixties with acute COVID-19. The chain is built from TRBV30 and TRBJ2-2; 9 bases map to TRBD2. Sequences were obtained from PBMCs or T cells enriched from blood (not recorded which). The CDR3 here is CAWRRGGANTGELFF. CDR3 in DNA: TGTGCCTGGAGACGCGGGGGGGCCAACACCGGGGAGCTGTTTTTT.